The rows below give T cell receptor beta chains drawn from one sample of a study of regulatory T cells in long-lasting Graves disease. Using its own MiXCR run on the multiplex PCR reads, TCRdb lists one record per CDR3 protein. This sample has 700,000 or so distinct CDR3 sequences, with 25% to 30% found just once. This specimen was peripheral blood mononuclear cells (PBMCs), taken when the disease was refractory, from a patient treated with antithyroid drugs. Receptor source: a female donor with Graves disease. The CDR3 runs from the conserved cysteine through the conserved F or W. D genes are given only for firm matches. Expanded clones are given a class, and other clones once, few, many or no size at all.

j_gene: TRBJ1-1; d_gene: TRBD1; v_gene: TRBV28; abundance: many; CDR3aa: CASSLEWTGESEAFF; CDR3nt: TGTGCCAGCAGTTTAGAATGGACAGGGGAATCTGAAGCTTTCTTT
j_gene: TRBJ2-2; d_gene: TRBD2; v_gene: TRBV11-2; abundance: NA; CDR3aa: CASSLNREGNTGELFF; CDR3nt: TGTGCCAGCAGCTTAAATCGGGAGGGAAACACCGGGGAGCTGTTTTTT
j_gene: TRBJ2-4; d_gene: NA; v_gene: TRBV12-3/TRBV12-4; abundance: NA; CDR3aa: CASSLLGGGNIQYF; CDR3nt: TGTGCCAGCAGTTTACTGGGGGGCGGAAACATTCAGTACTTC
j_gene: TRBJ2-5; d_gene: NA; v_gene: TRBV20-1; abundance: NA; CDR3aa: CSPRTSQETQYF; CDR3nt: TGCAGTCCAAGGACCTCACAAGAGACCCAGTACTTC
j_gene: TRBJ2-7; d_gene: NA; v_gene: TRBV28; abundance: NA; CDR3aa: CASMGRDSFLYEQYF; CDR3nt: TGTGCCAGCATGGGGCGGGACAGCTTTTTATACGAGCAGTACTTC
j_gene: TRBJ1-2; d_gene: NA; v_gene: TRBV3-1; abundance: few; CDR3aa: CASSPPSRRYGYTF; CDR3nt: TGTGCCAGCAGCCCCCCGAGCCGCCGCTATGGCTACACCTTC
j_gene: TRBJ1-2; d_gene: NA; v_gene: TRBV28; abundance: few; CDR3aa: CASSRQRANYGYTF; CDR3nt: TGTGCCAGCAGCCGACAGAGGGCTAACTATGGCTACACCTTC
j_gene: TRBJ1-4; d_gene: NA; v_gene: TRBV30; abundance: many; CDR3aa: CAWSVGGNEKLFF; CDR3nt: TGTGCCTGGAGTGTTGGCGGTAATGAAAAACTGTTTTTT
j_gene: TRBJ2-5; d_gene: NA; v_gene: TRBV28; abundance: NA; CDR3aa: CATPSGQNQETQYF; CDR3nt: TGTGCCACCCCCTCTGGACAGAACCAAGAGACCCAGTACTTC
j_gene: TRBJ2-7; d_gene: TRBD1; v_gene: TRBV20-1; abundance: NA; CDR3aa: CSATSRDRASYEQYF; CDR3nt: TGCAGTGCCACCTCCCGGGACAGGGCATCCTACGAGCAGTACTTC
j_gene: TRBJ1-5; d_gene: TRBD1; v_gene: TRBV6-1; abundance: few; CDR3aa: CASSLLRQGRHNQPQHF; CDR3nt: TGTGCCAGCAGTTTACTTCGACAGGGGCGACACAATCAGCCCCAGCATTTT
j_gene: TRBJ1-2; d_gene: NA; v_gene: TRBV12-3/TRBV12-4; abundance: many; CDR3aa: CASSSGRGYTF; CDR3nt: TGTGCCAGCAGTTCGGGGCGAGGCTACACCTTC
j_gene: TRBJ1-1; d_gene: NA; v_gene: TRBV7-8; abundance: many; CDR3aa: CASSLGPTENTEAFF; CDR3nt: TGTGCCAGCAGCTTAGGACCAACAGAGAACACTGAAGCTTTCTTT
j_gene: TRBJ2-3; d_gene: NA; v_gene: TRBV15; abundance: NA; CDR3aa: CATSRDLATDRQGTQYF; CDR3nt: TGTGCCACCAGCAGAGATCTCGCCACTGACCGGCAGGGTACGCAGTATTTT
j_gene: TRBJ2-5; d_gene: TRBD2; v_gene: TRBV14; abundance: many; CDR3aa: CASSRDYRETQYF; CDR3nt: TGTGCCAGCAGCCGGGACTACCGGGAGACCCAGTACTTC
j_gene: TRBJ1-2; d_gene: NA; v_gene: TRBV6-5; abundance: NA; CDR3aa: CASSYSIPHADRNYGYTF; CDR3nt: TGTGCCAGCAGTTACTCGATCCCCCACGCCGACAGGAACTATGGCTACACCTTC
j_gene: TRBJ2-5; d_gene: NA; v_gene: TRBV4-1; abundance: few; CDR3aa: CASSQEGAQETQYF; CDR3nt: TGCGCCAGCAGCCAAGAGGGGGCCCAAGAGACCCAGTACTTC
j_gene: TRBJ1-4; d_gene: NA; v_gene: TRBV28; abundance: few; CDR3aa: CASSPTLTWGLANEKLFF; CDR3nt: TGTGCCAGCAGCCCAACCCTGACTTGGGGGCTAGCTAATGAAAAACTGTTTTTT
j_gene: TRBJ1-1; d_gene: TRBD1; v_gene: TRBV19; abundance: NA; CDR3aa: CASGHRGMNTEAFF; CDR3nt: TGTGCCAGTGGCCACAGGGGCATGAACACTGAAGCTTTCTTT
j_gene: TRBJ1-2; d_gene: NA; v_gene: TRBV12-3/TRBV12-4; abundance: few; CDR3aa: CASGLSGYYGYTF; CDR3nt: TGTGCCAGCGGACTCAGCGGGTATTACGGCTACACCTTC
j_gene: TRBJ1-2; d_gene: NA; v_gene: TRBV12-3/TRBV12-4; abundance: many; CDR3aa: CASSLRRPSYGYTF; CDR3nt: TGTGCCAGCAGTTTAAGAAGGCCTTCGTATGGCTACACCTTC
j_gene: TRBJ1-2; d_gene: NA; v_gene: TRBV7-9; abundance: NA; CDR3aa: CASSSGGESYGYTF; CDR3nt: TGTGCCAGCAGCTCCGGGGGGGAATCCTATGGCTACACCTTC
j_gene: TRBJ1-1; d_gene: NA; v_gene: TRBV12-3/TRBV12-4; abundance: few; CDR3aa: CASTPSGYSEAFF; CDR3nt: TGTGCCAGCACACCGTCCGGCTACAGCGAAGCTTTCTTT
j_gene: TRBJ1-4; d_gene: NA; v_gene: TRBV20-1; abundance: few; CDR3aa: CSARDARVIEKLFF; CDR3nt: TGCAGTGCTAGAGATGCCAGGGTGATTGAAAAACTGTTTTTT
j_gene: TRBJ2-7; d_gene: NA; v_gene: TRBV5-1; abundance: few; CDR3aa: CASSNYRLPYEQYF; CDR3nt: TGCGCCAGCAGCAACTACCGCCTCCCCTACGAGCAGTACTTC
j_gene: TRBJ1-4; d_gene: NA; v_gene: TRBV19; abundance: NA; CDR3aa: CASSWRLEEKLFF; CDR3nt: TGTGCCAGTAGTTGGAGGTTGGAGGAAAAACTGTTTTTT
j_gene: TRBJ1-1; d_gene: NA; v_gene: TRBV20-1; abundance: NA; CDR3aa: CSASSPQPGGTTEAFF; CDR3nt: TGCAGTGCTAGCAGTCCCCAGCCGGGGGGGACCACTGAAGCTTTCTTT
j_gene: TRBJ2-7; d_gene: TRBD1; v_gene: TRBV7-2; abundance: many; CDR3aa: CASSANVGTAYEQYF; CDR3nt: TGTGCCAGCAGCGCAAATGTGGGGACAGCCTACGAGCAGTACTTC
j_gene: TRBJ2-5; d_gene: NA; v_gene: TRBV20-1; abundance: few; CDR3aa: CSATRLIGVETQYF; CDR3nt: TGCAGTGCAACCCGCCTTATAGGGGTGGAGACCCAGTACTTC
j_gene: TRBJ2-7; d_gene: TRBD1; v_gene: TRBV18; abundance: few; CDR3aa: CASSPGTDPYEQYF; CDR3nt: TGTGCCAGCTCACCAGGGACAGACCCCTACGAGCAGTACTTC
j_gene: TRBJ1-1; d_gene: NA; v_gene: TRBV7-3; abundance: few; CDR3aa: CASSLLAGDTEAFF; CDR3nt: TGTGCCAGCAGCTTACTTGCAGGGGACACTGAAGCTTTCTTT
j_gene: TRBJ1-2; d_gene: NA; v_gene: TRBV7-9; abundance: few; CDR3aa: CASSLLGNSGYTF; CDR3nt: TGTGCCAGCAGCTTATTAGGGAATAGTGGCTACACCTTC
j_gene: TRBJ1-2; d_gene: NA; v_gene: TRBV9; abundance: NA; CDR3aa: CASSVVQSYGYTF; CDR3nt: TGTGCCAGCAGCGTAGTACAATCTTATGGCTACACCTTC
j_gene: TRBJ1-6; d_gene: NA; v_gene: TRBV6-5; abundance: many; CDR3aa: CASSSSSPPLHF; CDR3nt: TGTGCCAGCAGTTCCTCCAGTCCACCCCTCCACTTT
j_gene: TRBJ1-2; d_gene: NA; v_gene: TRBV6-1; abundance: NA; CDR3aa: CASLDPFGGYTF; CDR3nt: TGTGCCAGCTTAGATCCATTTGGTGGCTACACCTTC
j_gene: TRBJ1-5; d_gene: NA; v_gene: TRBV27; abundance: few; CDR3aa: CASSLLGSQRGQPQHF; CDR3nt: TGTGCCAGCAGTTTACTAGGATCGCAAAGGGGTCAGCCCCAGCATTTT
j_gene: TRBJ2-3; d_gene: NA; v_gene: TRBV3-1; abundance: NA; CDR3aa: CASSQGTPSGDTQYF; CDR3nt: TGTGCCAGCAGCCAGGGGACACCATCTGGAGATACGCAGTATTTT
j_gene: TRBJ2-1; d_gene: TRBD2; v_gene: TRBV7-6; abundance: NA; CDR3aa: CASSLAREGEQFF; CDR3nt: TGTGCCAGCAGCTTAGCTAGGGAGGGTGAGCAGTTCTTC
j_gene: TRBJ1-5; d_gene: TRBD1; v_gene: TRBV2; abundance: few; CDR3aa: CASSEQGEFQPQHF; CDR3nt: TGTGCCAGCAGTGAACAGGGGGAGTTCCAGCCCCAGCATTTT
j_gene: TRBJ1-3; d_gene: NA; v_gene: TRBV29-1; abundance: NA; CDR3aa: CSVDYGNTVYF; CDR3nt: TGCAGCGTTGATTATGGAAACACCGTATATTTT
j_gene: TRBJ1-3; d_gene: NA; v_gene: TRBV2; abundance: few; CDR3aa: CASSEDSGVGNTIYF; CDR3nt: TGTGCCAGCAGTGAAGATTCGGGGGTTGGAAACACCATATATTTT
j_gene: TRBJ2-5; d_gene: TRBD2; v_gene: TRBV11-2; abundance: many; CDR3aa: CASSSSGRAGQYF; CDR3nt: TGTGCCAGCAGCTCTAGCGGGAGGGCCGGCCAGTACTTC
j_gene: TRBJ1-1; d_gene: NA; v_gene: TRBV18; abundance: few; CDR3aa: CASSPGRQVDTEAFF; CDR3nt: TGTGCCAGCTCACCAGGGAGGCAGGTGGACACTGAAGCTTTCTTT